The source of this T cell receptor (beta chain) is a study of OX40 agonist ivuxolimab in advanced cancers. About the study: Prior anti-PD-1, anti-PD-L1 or anti-CTLA-4 therapy did not bar entry, and around 39% had some.

Comments on this clone: Its cognate antigen is unknown.

The germline V gene encodes CDR1 SGHNT and CDR2 YYREEE (reference sequence). There are 13 residues in the CDR3. V shed 3 bases and J shed 8 bases, with 11 bases lying between them. Study-level findings and limits: A proportion of nonresponders additionally exhibited low normalized T-cell clonal expansion.

Sequencing was performed with immunoSEQ multiplex PCR; in TCRdb, only in-frame clones are kept and a portion is missing. The table includes 60,000 to 85,000 clones, roughly nine tenths detected once. The source of this sequence is an adult with an advanced solid tumor such as melanoma, head and neck, liver or kidney cancer. V and J are TRBV5-4 and TRBJ2-2, with D perhaps TRBD1 (6 bases). Source: CD4+ or CD8+ T cells sorted from blood, taken in a trial of the OX40 agonist ivuxolimab. CDR3 DNA: TGTGCCAGCAGCTCGCAGGGGACGGGGGAGCTGTTTTTT. Protein product: CASSSQGTGELFF.